Listed below are T cell receptor beta chains from one sample, sequenced in a study of CD8 T cells in Susac syndrome. TCRdb itself ran the immunoSEQ multiplex PCR reads through MiXCR, one entry per CDR3 protein. The data hold a few hundred thousand distinct CDR3 sequences, with around 92% observed a single time. Specimen: CD4+ T cells from PBMCs. These receptors came from a human donor with multiple sclerosis. CDR3s include the opening cysteine and the closing phenylalanine or tryptophan. Fields, in order: J gene, V gene, clone size, D gene, CDR3 DNA, CDR3 protein. D genes are given only for firm matches. Clone sizes are given selectively: once, few, many, or a class where the clone is expanded.

TRBJ2-7 TRBV18 few . TGTGCCAGCTCTCCTGATAGATCCTACGAGCAGTACTTC CASSPDRSYEQYF
TRBJ2-3 TRBV12-3/TRBV12-4 . . TGTGCCAGCAGTTTAGACCTCCCCACAGATACGCAGTATTTT CASSLDLPTDTQYF
TRBJ1-1 TRBV9 . . TGTGCCAGCAGCCAGTCGGGGAACACTGAAGCTTTCTTT CASSQSGNTEAFF
TRBJ2-4 TRBV2 . TRBD2 TGTGCCAGCAATGACCCGACTAGCGGCGCTCTAGCCAAAAACATTCAGTACTTC CASNDPTSGALAKNIQYF
TRBJ1-2 TRBV2 . . TGTGCCAGCAGTTTACAGGGTTTTGGCTACACCTTC CASSLQGFGYTF
TRBJ1-2 TRBV6-2/TRBV6-3 . . TGTGCCAGCAGTCAGGCTCGGACAGCTAACACCTTC CASSQARTANTF
TRBJ2-7 TRBV5-4 . TRBD1 TGTGCCAGCAGCTACCGACAGGGCGTTGCCTACGAGCAGTACTTC CASSYRQGVAYEQYF
TRBJ1-2 TRBV9 . TRBD1 TGTGCCAGCAGCGGCGGACAGGGAAGTAATGGCTACACCTTC CASSGGQGSNGYTF
TRBJ2-5 TRBV2 . TRBD1 TGTGCCAGCCGTTTGACAGGGTTATACCAAGAGACCCAGTACTTC CASRLTGLYQETQYF
TRBJ2-6 TRBV4-2 . TRBD1 TGTGCCAGCAGCCGACGGACAGGCTCTGGGGCCAACGTCCTGACTTTC CASSRRTGSGANVLTF
TRBJ1-2 TRBV12-3/TRBV12-4 . . TGTGCCAGCAGCTACTACCTAGAAGGCAACTATGGCTACACCTTC CASSYYLEGNYGYTF
TRBJ2-3 TRBV4-2 . . TGTGCCAGCAGCCAAGAACGCCGAGGGGCTCAGCAGTATTTT CASSQERRGAQQYF
TRBJ2-1 TRBV6-6 . TRBD2 TGTGCCAGCAGTGGTGCCGGGACTAGCGGATACAATGAGCAGTTCTTC CASSGAGTSGYNEQFF
TRBJ1-1 TRBV7-9 . . TGTGCCAGCAGCCTTGGGATGGGTGGGGGACTGGACACTGAAGCTTTCTTT CASSLGMGGGLDTEAFF
TRBJ1-2 TRBV29-1 . TRBD1 TGCAGCGTTAGGGGGCCGCCAGGGAGACAAGGGGGCTACACCTTC CSVRGPPGRQGGYTF
TRBJ2-5 TRBV20-1 . . TGCAGTGCTGAGAGGGGCCAAGAGACCCAGTACTTC CSAERGQETQYF
TRBJ1-1 TRBV20-1 . . TGCAGTGCTAGAGACCCCCCCGGGCTGGGCACTGAAGCTTTCTTT CSARDPPGLGTEAFF
TRBJ1-6 TRBV7-9 . . TGTGCCAGCAATATGAGCTTAGGTCGGGGAAATTCACCCCTCCACTTT CASNMSLGRGNSPLHF
TRBJ2-7 TRBV6-2/TRBV6-3 . TRBD2 TGTGCCAGCAGTTACTCGATGCGGGGGGCGATCGAGCAGTACTTC CASSYSMRGAIEQYF
TRBJ2-1 TRBV3-1 . . TGTGCCAGCAGCTTAACACAGGGTAGGGATGAGCAGTTCTTC CASSLTQGRDEQFF
TRBJ2-3 TRBV11-3 . TRBD1 TGTGCCAGCAGCCACATCGAGGGCAGGGGGCGAGGAGATACGCAGTATTTT CASSHIEGRGRGDTQYF
TRBJ2-1 TRBV20-1 . . TGCAGTGCTAGGAACAATGAGCAGTTCTTC CSARNNEQFF
TRBJ2-2 TRBV2 . . TGTGCCAGCAGTGCCCTGGCGGGGGCCAACACCGGGGAGCTGTTTTTT CASSALAGANTGELFF
TRBJ2-3 TRBV20-1 . TRBD2 TGCAGTGCTAGACTTGGGGGAGCGGGGGGCACAAGTACGCAGTATTTT CSARLGGAGGTSTQYF
TRBJ1-1 TRBV29-1 . TRBD1 TGCAGCGTTGACCCCGCCCGGACAGGGTTCGTTCGAGCTTTCTTT CSVDPARTGFVRAFF
TRBJ1-2 TRBV19 . . TGTGCCACACCTTCCAAAACGGAGTCGGGTGGCTACACCTTC CATPSKTESGGYTF
TRBJ2-7 TRBV7-2 . TRBD1 TGTGCCAGCAGCTTCGTCGGGACAGAGACCTACGAGCAGTACTTC CASSFVGTETYEQYF
TRBJ1-2 TRBV7-2 once TRBD1 TGTGCCAGCAGCGCAGCCGGGACAGTGGGCTATGGCTACACCTTC CASSAAGTVGYGYTF
TRBJ2-3 TRBV4-3 . TRBD2 TGCGCCAGCAGCCAAGATGGTTCGACTAGCGGGAGCTGGGCAGATACGCAGTATTTT CASSQDGSTSGSWADTQYF
TRBJ2-7 TRBV6-2/TRBV6-3 . . TGTGCCAGCACCTACGGGGTAGGCCTCAGGGAGCAGTACTTC CASTYGVGLREQYF
TRBJ2-2 TRBV9 . TRBD1 TGTGCCAGCAGCGTAGACGTGGGGACAGGGGGCACCGGGGAGCTGTTTTTT CASSVDVGTGGTGELFF
TRBJ2-1 TRBV12-3/TRBV12-4 . TRBD1 TGTGCCAGCAGTTTTAACGACAGGGTGGGGTACAATGAGCAGTTCTTC CASSFNDRVGYNEQFF
TRBJ2-7 TRBV29-1 . . TGCAGCGCCACGAGCAGCTCCTACGAGCAGTACTTC CSATSSSYEQYF
TRBJ2-5 TRBV3-1 once . TGTGCCAGCAGCCATTCGGAGGGGGAGACCCAGTACTTC CASSHSEGETQYF
TRBJ2-7 TRBV20-1 . . TGCAGTGCTAGAGATTGGGGCAGGGAGTACGAGCAGTACTTC CSARDWGREYEQYF
TRBJ2-5 TRBV3-1 . . TGTGCCAGCAGCCAAGGGGAGAGGTTCCAGTACTTC CASSQGERFQYF
TRBJ1-4 TRBV4-2 . TRBD1 TGTGCCAGCAGCCACCGGGACAGGGGGGCAACTAATGAAAAACTGTTTTTT CASSHRDRGATNEKLFF
TRBJ1-3 TRBV12-3/TRBV12-4 . . TGTGCCAGCAGTTTGACAGGTCATGGAAACACCATATATTTT CASSLTGHGNTIYF
TRBJ1-5 TRBV20-1 . TRBD1 TGCAGTGCTAGAGGGACAGGGGGAGGGAGCAATCAGCCCCAGCATTTT CSARGTGGGSNQPQHF
TRBJ2-3 TRBV5-1 . TRBD2 TGCGCCAGCGGACCGGGACTAGCGGGATCAGATACGCAGTATTTT CASGPGLAGSDTQYF
TRBJ1-1 TRBV20-1 . TRBD1 TGCAGTGCTCTTGGGCTCGACAGGGGGCGAGTGAACACTGAAGCTTTCTTT CSALGLDRGRVNTEAFF
TRBJ2-3 TRBV11-2 . . TGTGCCAGCAGCTCAAGATACAGGACTGGGGGCACAGATACGCAGTATTTT CASSSRYRTGGTDTQYF
TRBJ1-1 TRBV6-2/TRBV6-3 . TRBD1 TGTGCCAGCAGCGAAGGGGTGAGGGGGCCCTTGGGTACTGAAGCTTTCTTT CASSEGVRGPLGTEAFF
TRBJ1-2 TRBV9 . . TGTGCCAGCAGCGTCTCCGGGCACACGGTGGGGGACTACACCTTC CASSVSGHTVGDYTF